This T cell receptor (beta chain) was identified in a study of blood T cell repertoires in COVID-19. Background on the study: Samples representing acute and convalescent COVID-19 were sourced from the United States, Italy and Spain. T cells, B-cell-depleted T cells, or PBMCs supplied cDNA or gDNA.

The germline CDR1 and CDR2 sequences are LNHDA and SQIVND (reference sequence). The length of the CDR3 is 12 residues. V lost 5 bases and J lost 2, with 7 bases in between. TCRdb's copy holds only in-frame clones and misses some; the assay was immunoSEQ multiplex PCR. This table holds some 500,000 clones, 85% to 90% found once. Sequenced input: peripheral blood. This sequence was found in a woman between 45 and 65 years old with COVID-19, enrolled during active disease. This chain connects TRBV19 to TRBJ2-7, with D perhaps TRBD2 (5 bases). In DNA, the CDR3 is TGTGCCAGTAGTCTCGGGACCTACGAGCAGTACTTC. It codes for CASSLGTYEQYF.